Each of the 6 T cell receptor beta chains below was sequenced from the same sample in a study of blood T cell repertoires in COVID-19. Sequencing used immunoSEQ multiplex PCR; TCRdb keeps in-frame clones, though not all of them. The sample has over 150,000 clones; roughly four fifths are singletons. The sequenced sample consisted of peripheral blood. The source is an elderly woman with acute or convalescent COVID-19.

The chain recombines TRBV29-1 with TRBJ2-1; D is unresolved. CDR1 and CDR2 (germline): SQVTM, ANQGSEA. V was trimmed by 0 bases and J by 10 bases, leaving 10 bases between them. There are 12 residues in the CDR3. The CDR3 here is CSVEDRDSEQFF. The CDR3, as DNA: TGCAGCGTTGAAGATCGAGATTCAGAGCAGTTCTTC.

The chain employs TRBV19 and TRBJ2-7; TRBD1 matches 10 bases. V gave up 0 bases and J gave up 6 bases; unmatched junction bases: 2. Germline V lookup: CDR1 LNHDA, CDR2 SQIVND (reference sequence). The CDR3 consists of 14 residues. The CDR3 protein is CASSIETGGREQYF. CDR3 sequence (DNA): TGTGCCAGTAGTATAGAGACAGGGGGCCGCGAGCAGTACTTC.

CDR3 bases: TGTGCCAGCAGTGAGCAGGGATCTTTTGAGCAGTTCTTC. This gives the protein CASSEQGSFEQFF. The chain recombines TRBV6-4 with TRBJ2-1, with D maybe TRBD1 (5 bases). This CDR3 contains 13 residues. V was clipped by 3 bases and J by 9 bases, with 12 bases between them. The germline V gene encodes CDR1 MRHNA and CDR2 SNTAGT.

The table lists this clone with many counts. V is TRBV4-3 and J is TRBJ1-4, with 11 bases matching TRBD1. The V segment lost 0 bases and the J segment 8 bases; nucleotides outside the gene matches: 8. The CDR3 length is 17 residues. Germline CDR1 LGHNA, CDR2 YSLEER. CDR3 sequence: CASSQDWGTGGEEKLFF. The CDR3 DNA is TGCGCCAGCAGCCAAGATTGGGGGACAGGGGGTGAAGAAAAACTGTTTTTT.

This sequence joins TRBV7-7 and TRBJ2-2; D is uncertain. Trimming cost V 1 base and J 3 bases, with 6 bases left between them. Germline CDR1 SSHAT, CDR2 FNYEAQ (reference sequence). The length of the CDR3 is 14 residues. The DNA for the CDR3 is TGTGCCAGCAGCTTAGACAGATACACCGGGGAGCTGTTTTTT. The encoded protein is CASSLDRYTGELFF. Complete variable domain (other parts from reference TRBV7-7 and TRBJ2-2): GAGVSQSPRYKVTKRGQDVTLRCDPISSHATLYWYQQALGQGPEFLTYFNYEAQPDKSGLPSDRFSAERPEGSISTLTIQRTEQRDSAMYRCASSLDRYTGELFFGEGSRLTVL.

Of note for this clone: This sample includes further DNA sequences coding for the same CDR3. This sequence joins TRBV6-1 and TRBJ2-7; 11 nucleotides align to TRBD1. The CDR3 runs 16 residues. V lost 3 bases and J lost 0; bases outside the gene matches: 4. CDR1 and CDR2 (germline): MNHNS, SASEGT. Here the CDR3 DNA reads TGTGCCAGCAGTGAGCGGGGGACAGGGGGCTCCTACGAGCAGTACTTC. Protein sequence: CASSERGTGGSYEQYF.